A single sample gave rise to the 5 T cell receptor beta chains below, sequenced in a study of human CD8 memory T cell subsets. Exhausted-like traits marked the TPEX cells, which were CCR7+ PD-1+ TIGIT+ early memory CD8+ T cells. Researchers made TCR beta libraries via UMI-labeled 5' RACE. TCRdb processed the 5' RACE reads again and assigns one entry to each CDR3 protein, with no DNA. The specimen's table records about 9,200 distinct CDR3 sequences. The sequencing sample was made of CD8+ T cells from PBMCs. Source of these receptors: a human donor in good health.

The chain uses TRBV5-6 and TRBJ2-1; the TCRdb call, TRBD2, lacks DNA for checking. The germline gives CDR1 SGHDT, CDR2 YYEEEE. The CDR3 extends over 14 amino acids. This CDR3 is CASSPVVGTNEQFF. Filled out from reference TRBV5-6 and TRBJ2-1, the complete variable domain reads DAGVTQSPTHLIKTRGQQVTLRCSPKSGHDTVSWYQQALGQGPQFIFQYYEEEERQRGNFPDRFSGHQFPNYSSELNVNALLLGDSALYLCASSPVVGTNEQFFGPGTRLTVL.

The chain employs TRBV6-6 and TRBJ2-7; no DNA is available, so the TRBD1 call from TCRdb remains unchecked. The CDR3 has 14 amino acids. Germline assignment: CDR1 MNHNY and CDR2 SVGAGI (reference sequence). The CDR3 loop reads CASSYRGTVGEQYF.

This clonotype registers medium-sized (0.01 to 0.1%) by frequency. The V and J genes are TRBV29-1 and TRBJ2-7; as DNA is missing, the TRBD1 call by TCRdb cannot be tested. Germline V gene data show CDR1 as SQVTM and CDR2 as ANQGSEA. This CDR3 has 13 amino acids. CDR3 amino acids: CSARPDRGYEQYF.

This chain links TRBV6-2 or TRBV6-3 with TRBJ2-1. CDR1 is MNHEY and CDR2 is SVGEGT in the germline V gene. CDR3 length equals 17 residues. The CDR3 spells CASSSQPITSSYNEQFF.

The V and J genes are TRBV20-1 and TRBJ2-1; the TCRdb D gene call, TRBD1, has no DNA to confirm it. Germline CDR1 is DFQATT and CDR2 is SNEGSKA (reference sequence). The length of the CDR3 is 12 residues. CDR3 protein: CSAGTGGIEQFF.